This TCR beta chain is from a study of Graves' ophthalmopathy and Graves' hyperthyroidism. Study-wide results and limits: Most expanded thyroid clonotypes above 0.001 frequency also appeared in blood. Sensitivity reached 87.88% and specificity 75% to 82% for a 13-signature model separating ophthalmopathy from stable hyperthyroidism.

The CDR3 runs to 14 residues. Germline V CDR1 and CDR2: DFQATT, SNEGSKA (reference sequence). The authors used Ficoll-Paque density gradient centrifugation to separate PBMCs. The input was 7.5 to 10 ml of fresh peripheral blood. As concerns this clonotype: Antigen specificity is unknown. One end of the junction fails to match germline, which may point to a read error.

RNA transcripts were the template, and TCR beta CDR3 regions were amplified from them. RT-PCR in the first round used HTBI primers; a second-round multiplex PCR followed. One entry per CDR3 protein, called by TCRdb with MiXCR from the multiplex PCR reads. Of about 740,000 distinct CDR3 sequences in the sample, roughly two fifths were seen once. The clonotype was recovered from an adult man with Graves' ophthalmopathy. Sequenced input: peripheral blood. The chain is built from TRBV20-1 and TRBJ1-2; D might be TRBD1 (6 bases). The CDR3: CSARGQGSYYGCTF. In DNA, the CDR3 is TGCAGTGCTAGAGGTCAGGGGAGTTACTATGGCTGCACCTTC.